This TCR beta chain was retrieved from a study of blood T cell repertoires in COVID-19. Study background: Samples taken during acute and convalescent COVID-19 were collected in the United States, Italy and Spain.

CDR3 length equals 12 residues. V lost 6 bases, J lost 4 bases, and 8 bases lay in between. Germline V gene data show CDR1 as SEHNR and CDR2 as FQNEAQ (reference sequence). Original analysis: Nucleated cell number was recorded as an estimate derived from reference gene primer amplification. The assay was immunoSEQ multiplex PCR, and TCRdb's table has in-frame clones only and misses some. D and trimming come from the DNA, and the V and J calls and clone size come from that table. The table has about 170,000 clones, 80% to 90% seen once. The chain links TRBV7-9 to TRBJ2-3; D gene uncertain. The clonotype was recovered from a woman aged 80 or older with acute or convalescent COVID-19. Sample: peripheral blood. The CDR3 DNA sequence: TGTGCCAGCAGGAATGGCTCAGATACGCAGTATTTT. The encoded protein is CASRNGSDTQYF.